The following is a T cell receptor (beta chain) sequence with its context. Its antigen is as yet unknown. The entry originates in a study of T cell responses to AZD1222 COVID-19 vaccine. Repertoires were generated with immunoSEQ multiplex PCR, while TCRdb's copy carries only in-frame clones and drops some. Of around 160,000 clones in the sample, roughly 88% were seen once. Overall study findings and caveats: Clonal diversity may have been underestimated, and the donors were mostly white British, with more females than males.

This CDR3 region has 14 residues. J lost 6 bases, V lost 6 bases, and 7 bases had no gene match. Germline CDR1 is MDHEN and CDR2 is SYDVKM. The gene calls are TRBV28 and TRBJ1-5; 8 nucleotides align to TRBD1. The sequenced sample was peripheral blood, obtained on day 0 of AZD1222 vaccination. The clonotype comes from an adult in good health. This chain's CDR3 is CASSLGQGRQPQHF. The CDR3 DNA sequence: TGTGCCAGCAGCCTCGGACAGGGCCGTCAGCCCCAGCATTTT.